The clone carrying this TCR beta chain was seen at least ten times. Its matching antigen is unknown. These data are taken from a study of Graves' ophthalmopathy and Graves' hyperthyroidism. Broader study findings: A model built from 13 signatures distinguished ophthalmopathy from stable hyperthyroidism with roughly 90% sensitivity and less than 83% specificity.

TCR beta CDR3 amplification used RNA transcripts. First-round RT-PCR relied on HTBI primers, and a second-round multiplex PCR came next. MiXCR was run by TCRdb on the multiplex PCR reads, yielding one entry per CDR3 protein. Among about 370,000 distinct CDR3 sequences listed, approximately 18% were seen once. This CDR3 contains 14 residues. With 2 bases removed from V and 6 bases from J, the gap between germline ends came to 13 bases. Germline V gene lookup returns CDR1 MNHEY and CDR2 SMNVEV (reference sequence). The sequence was collected from an adult woman with stable Graves' hyperthyroidism. The sample was peripheral blood. This chain connects TRBV27 to TRBJ1-1; D gene unclear. As DNA, the CDR3 is TGTGCCAGCAGTTTAAAATACGCGCAAGCTGAAGCTTTCTTT. This encodes CASSLKYAQAEAFF.